Below are 15 T cell receptor beta chains sequenced from a single sample in a study of blood T cell repertoires in COVID-19 (TCRdb year 2020). The library was obtained by the immunoSEQ multiplex PCR assay. Held by TCRdb, this immuneACCESS table contains in-frame sequences only and omits some clones. Under half of the omission traces to an unresolved V gene where checked; the cause of the rest is unknown. The sample contains roughly 140,000 clones, approximately 90% of them found a single time. The ten largest clones represent roughly 2.2% of the sample. The specimen was peripheral blood. These receptors all stem from a woman in her 70s with acute or convalescent COVID-19.

The chain links TRBV7-3 to TRBJ1-6, with TRBD1 as a possible D gene (5 bases). Germline V gives CDR1 SGHTA, CDR2 FQGTGA. The CDR3 sequence is 17 residues long. V dropped 5 bases and J dropped 10 bases, with 24 bases sitting between them. CDR3 nucleotide sequence: TGTGCCAGCAGCCAACATCCGCCGGGGGGGTCTGGCTCACCCCTCCACTTT. Protein: CASSQHPPGGSGSPLHF.

This chain links TRBV29-1 with TRBJ1-5; D perhaps matches TRBD1 (5 bases). The CDR3 sequence is 14 residues long. Trimming left V 2 bases short and J 5 bases short, with 13 bases between. Germline V gene sequence: CDR1 SQVTM, CDR2 ANQGSEA. In DNA, the CDR3 is TGCAGCGTTGAATCCGGGAGGGGCGATCAGCCCCAGCATTTT. Its translation: CSVESGRGDQPQHF.

The CDR3: CASSRQDNEKLFF. CDR3 sequence (DNA): TGTGCCAGCAGTCGACAGGATAATGAAAAACTGTTTTTT. The chain employs TRBV6-5 and TRBJ1-4; tentatively, D is TRBD1 (6 bases). The germline V gene encodes CDR1 MNHEY and CDR2 SVGAGI. This CDR3 contains 13 residues. Trimming pared 5 bases from V and 4 bases from J, leaving 8 bases between.

In the case of this clone: In the same sample, other DNA sequences code for this CDR3. This chain links TRBV7-2 with TRBJ2-5, with a possible D match to TRBD2 (5 bases). V lost 0 bases and J lost 5, with 10 bases in between. Germline CDR1 is SGHTA and CDR2 is FQGNSA. The CDR3 runs 14 residues. The CDR3 here is CASSLAGRGETQYF. As DNA, the CDR3 is TGTGCCAGCAGCTTAGCAGGGCGCGGGGAGACCCAGTACTTC.

J is TRBJ2-7 and V is TRBV5-1; D not certain. The CDR3 contains 12 residues. Germline CDR1 is SGHRS and CDR2 is YFSETQ. V gave up 0 bases and J gave up 6 bases, with 7 bases separating them. The CDR3 nucleotides are TGCGCCAGCAGCTTGGGCGACTTCGAGCAGTACTTC. Protein: CASSLGDFEQYF.

The J gene is TRBJ1-2, the V gene TRBV5-1, with 7 bases matching TRBD1. Germline CDR1 and CDR2: SGHRS and YFSETQ. The CDR3 loop spans 13 amino acids. V trimming: 3 bases; J trimming: 5 bases; junction bases outside the gene matches: 4. The CDR3 nucleotides read TGCGCCAGCAGCTCTGGGACAGTGTATGGCTACACCTTC. Protein: CASSSGTVYGYTF.

The chain carries TRBV27 and TRBJ1-6, with TRBD1 identical over 9 bases. The V segment lost 2 bases and the J segment 7 bases; nucleotides outside the gene matches: 6. Germline V lookup: CDR1 MNHEY, CDR2 SMNVEV (reference sequence). The CDR3 totals 16 residues. CDR3 sequence (DNA): TGTGCCAGCAGTTTAGGGGGACAGGGTCGGAATTCACCCCTCCACTTT. Its protein product is CASSLGGQGRNSPLHF.

This clone has just a few counts. The chain couples TRBV10-3 to TRBJ2-7; a weak D match, TRBD2 (6 bases). Germline loops: CDR1 ENHRY, CDR2 SYGVKD. Trimming cost V 3 bases and J 3 bases, with 12 bases left between them. There are 14 residues in the CDR3. The CDR3 is CAISDYLGGYEQYF. CDR3 DNA: TGTGCCATCAGTGATTATCTCGGGGGCTACGAGCAGTACTTC.

This chain uses TRBV18 with TRBJ1-6, with 8 bases that match TRBD1. This CDR3 contains 14 residues. V lost 2 bases and J lost 9; bases outside the gene matches: 3. CDR1 and CDR2 from the germline V gene are KGHSH and LQKENI. The chain's CDR3 is CASSPARGRSPLHF. The CDR3 DNA reads as TGTGCCAGCTCACCAGCCAGGGGGCGTTCACCCCTCCACTTT.

The CDR3 sequence is CASSQDRGRAFF. CDR3 DNA: TGTGCCAGCAGCCAAGACAGGGGACGAGCTTTCTTT. The chain employs TRBV3-1 (or the pseudogene TRBV3-2) and TRBJ1-1, with D possibly TRBD1 on 6 matching bases. This CDR3 spans 12 amino acids. CDR1 LGHDT and CDR2 YNNKEL come from the germline V gene (reference sequence). Trimming took off 0 bases at V and 10 bases at J, with 9 bases between the two ends.

V and J are TRBV24-1 and TRBJ1-2; 7 bases match TRBD1. The CDR3 covers 20 residues. The V gene's germline CDR1 is KGHDR and CDR2 SFDVKD. Unmatched junction bases numbered 16, after V lost 0 bases and J lost 1 base. CDR3 nucleotide sequence: TGTGCCACCAGTGATTTGGATACAGACAGGGCCCTTCAAATTAACTATGGCTACACCTTC. It encodes CATSDLDTDRALQINYGYTF.

The chain employs TRBV6-5 and TRBJ2-7; 8 positions agree with TRBD2. Germline V gene data show CDR1 as MNHEY and CDR2 as SVGAGI. The ends lost 2 bases at V and 1 base at J; junction bases unmatched: 4. CDR3 length: 15 residues. The CDR3 sequence is CASSYRASGSYEQYF. The DNA for the CDR3 is TGTGCCAGCAGTTACAGGGCTAGCGGGTCCTACGAGCAGTACTTC.

This clone appeared once. The V call is TRBV11-1, the J call TRBJ2-3; maybe TRBD2 (6 bases). Looked up from germline, CDR1 is SGHAT and CDR2 is FQDESV (reference sequence). V was clipped by 4 bases and J by 4 bases, with 15 bases between them. CDR3 size: 15 residues. The CDR3 DNA sequence: TGTGCCAGCAGCTCCCGGGACTTGATTTCAGATACGCAGTATTTT. Its translation is CASSSRDLISDTQYF.

The V call is TRBV24-1, the J call TRBJ1-1; TRBD1 might be the D (6 bases). V lost 7 bases to trimming and J lost 6 bases, with 14 bases between them. In germline, CDR1 is KGHDR, CDR2 SFDVKD. CDR3 length equals 13 residues. The DNA of the CDR3 is TGTGCCACCAGCCCTCGGGGGGGGCCTGAAGCTTTCTTT. Translated: CATSPRGGPEAFF.

This chain connects TRBV7-2 to TRBJ1-3; TRBD1 agrees at 7 bases. The CDR3 extends over 14 amino acids. Germline CDR1 reads SGHTA; CDR2 reads FQGNSA. With V trimmed by 5 bases and J by 4 bases, 5 bases remained unmatched. In DNA form, the CDR3 reads TGTGCCAGCAGCCCGGACAGGCGGGGAAACACCATATATTTT. Translating it yields CASSPDRRGNTIYF.